This TCR beta chain is from a study of cytomegalovirus exposure and HLA in healthy donors. The overall study: There were 100 million to 120 million unique TCR beta sequences, drawn from approximately 180 million T cells, in an earlier analysis. Study-wide results and caveats: Reported findings show TCR beta sequences accurately forecast HLA-A and HLA-B alleles in most subjects. Within the data, a cluster of highly shared sequence variants was likely a sequencing artifact.

The CDR3 is 14 residues long. V dropped 4 bases and J dropped 8; count of bases not matched to a gene: 5. Germline-derived CDR1 and CDR2 are SGHDT and YYEEEE. In the PCR, 60 Vbeta and 13 Jbeta primers were used. TCRdb's copy holds only in-frame clones and misses some; the assay was immunoSEQ multiplex PCR. The table lists 100,000 or so clones, roughly 70% of them singletons. For this clone: Its target is not known.

This sequence originates from a man aged 50 to 59 in good health and CMV-seronegative. Specimen: PBMCs. The rearrangement joins TRBV5-6 to TRBJ2-1; 11 nucleotides match TRBD1. The CDR3 spells CASSPGQGAYEQFF. The CDR3 DNA reads as TGTGCCAGCAGCCCTGGACAGGGGGCCTATGAGCAGTTCTTC.